A single sample is the source of the 5 T cell receptor beta chains below, sequenced in a study of blood T cells in healthy people across ages (dated by TCRdb to between 2014 and 2017). Library preparation used 5' RACE. The data were produced on an Illumina HiSeq 2500. A second about 7 to 11 cycle PCR used a sample-barcoded 5' primer and a J-beta primer mix. In-frame beta chains were kept once TCRdb had trimmed the public reads at Q25 with fastp and called clones with MiXCR. One record per CDR3 amino acid sequence lists the most common genes and DNA. The sample has fewer than 1,000,000 distinct CDR3 sequences on record, roughly 46% of them singletons. Jointly, the top ten make up around a sixth of the sample. What was sequenced was blood. The origin of the receptors is a man aged 80 or over in good health.

This clonotype was found a few times. This sequence joins TRBV6-5 and TRBJ2-3; D call uncertain. CDR3 length: 13 residues. The germline V gene has CDR1 MNHEY and CDR2 SVGAGI. V lost 5 bases, J lost 6 bases, and 12 bases lay in between. For the CDR3, the DNA is TGTGCCAGCAGTGACAACGTGGAGGATACGCAGTATTTT. It is translated as CASSDNVEDTQYF.

This clonotype has ten or more counts. The rearrangement links TRBV7-6 to TRBJ2-5; possible D gene TRBD2, 6 bases. V was shortened by 5 bases and J by 2 bases, with 15 bases between the two germline ends. The germline gives CDR1 SGHVS, CDR2 FNYEAQ. This CDR3 contains 15 residues. The CDR3, as DNA: TGTGCCAGCAGCGATAGCGGAGGGATACAAGAGACCCAGTACTTC. This encodes CASSDSGGIQETQYF.

The V gene is TRBV6-2 or TRBV6-3, the J gene TRBJ1-1; maybe TRBD1 (5 bases). With 4 bases removed from V and 6 bases from J, the gap between germline ends came to 15 bases. Germline assignment: CDR1 MNHEY and CDR2 SVGEGT. This CDR3 contains 14 residues. The CDR3 sequence is CASSSPFGAPEAFF. CDR3 nucleotides: TGTGCCAGCAGTTCCCCCTTTGGGGCACCTGAAGCTTTCTTT.

This chain joins TRBV3-1 and TRBJ2-5, with D maybe TRBD2 (6 bases). Trimming removed 2 bases from V and 2 bases from J, with 15 bases in between. Germline V gene lookup returns CDR1 LGHDT and CDR2 YNNKEL (reference sequence). The CDR3 runs 16 residues. The CDR3, as DNA: TGTGCCAGCAGCCAAATTAAGTCTAGCGCTCAAGAGACCCAGTACTTC. It translates to CASSQIKSSAQETQYF.

This clonotype has just a few counts. V is TRBV20-1 and J is TRBJ1-1, with 8 bases aligning to TRBD1. J gave up 6 bases and V 0 bases, and 3 bases lay outside the gene matches. Germline CDR1 and CDR2: DFQATT and SNEGSKA (reference sequence). This CDR3 is 13 amino acids long. The CDR3 DNA reads TGCAGTGCTAGAGACAGGGGGCAGGCTGAAGCTTTCTTT. It specifies CSARDRGQAEAFF.